The 10 T cell receptor beta chains given below trace back to one sample, sequenced in a study of CD8+ T cells in alopecia areata. Markers including CD4, CD8alpha, NKG2D and NKG2ACE guided sorting of pooled cutaneous lymph node cells. Extracted from the samples, RNA was reverse transcribed into cDNA to serve as the sequencing template. Sequenced by immunoSEQ multiplex PCR; TCRdb stores in-frame clones only, minus some. Altogether approximately 300,000 clones were found in the sample, and no singletons occur. Source material: CD4+ T cells sorted from a lymph node. These receptors were taken from a C3H/HeJ mouse with alopecia areata. The MHC haplotype of the strain is H2-k.

This clone turned up a few times. Gene names follow the mouse nomenclature. The CDR3 protein is CAWSRGTGGIYAEQFF. The covered CDR3 bases are TGTGCCTGGAGCCGCGGGACTGGGGGGATCTATGCT. The chain employs TRBV31 and TRBJ2-1, with 12 bases lining up with TRBD2. The sequenced fragment ends 4 residues before the CDR3 boundary, so the rest is inferred from the germline J gene. Germline V lookup: CDR1 GKSSPN, CDR2 SITVG. After removal of 3 bases from V and 3 bases from J, the junction contained 6 bases not matched to a gene. The length of the CDR3 is 16 residues.

This clone appeared a few times. Mouse names are used for the genes. Sequencing ends 4 residues short of the CDR3 end; the germline J gene provides the rest. The same CDR3 can be traced to other DNA sequences in this sample. The gene calls are TRBV13-2 and TRBJ2-5; 7 bases fit TRBD1. The germline CDR1 and CDR2 sequences are NNHNN and SYGAGS (reference sequence). This CDR3 is built from 15 residues. After removal of 3 bases from V and 0 bases from J, the junction contained 4 bases not matched to a gene. CDR3 sequence reads: CASGGDRVNQDTQYF. CDR3 bases read: TGTGCCAGCGGTGGTGACAGGGTTAACCAAGAC.

This clone was observed a few times. Gene names and germline match the mouse. The sequenced fragment ends 4 residues before the CDR3 boundary, so the rest is inferred from the germline J gene. This chain joins TRBV13-2 and TRBJ1-1; no clear D gene. The CDR3 spans 13 residues. Germline V CDR1 and CDR2: NNHNN, SYGAGS (reference sequence). Trimming shortened V by 1 base and J by 1 base, and 5 bases separated the two germline ends. Partial CDR3 DNA: TGTGCCAGCGGTGATAGACAAAACACA. Its protein product is CASGDRQNT. The entire CDR3 is CASGDRQNTEVFF.

As concerns this clone: The genes are named according to mouse. The CDR3 goes on 4 residues after the read ends, and that part is filled in from the germline J gene. The chain is built from TRBV31 and TRBJ2-7; 9 positions agree with TRBD1. The CDR3 has 15 amino acids. Per the germline V gene, CDR1 is GKSSPN and CDR2 is SITVG. Germline trimming cut 3 bases from V and 0 bases from J; bases unmatched to any gene: 6. The part of the CDR3 DNA that was read is TGTGCCTGGAGCTCCGGGACAGGGAGCTCCTAT. Translation: CAWSSGTGSSY. In full, the CDR3 reads CAWSSGTGSSYEQYF. Full variable domain (remainder filled in from reference TRBV31 and TRBJ2-7): AQTIHQWPVAEIKAVGSPLSLGCTIKGKSSPNLYWYWQATGGTLQQLFYSITVGQVESVVQLNLSASRPKDDQFILSTEKLLLSHSGFYLCAWSSGTGSSYEQYFGPGTRLTVL.

Only a few counts were recorded for this clone. Gene names refer to mouse genes. The CDR3 extends 3 residues past the end of the read, so its final part is completed from the germline J gene. The sample has other DNA sequences that encode this CDR3 too. The chain combines TRBV5 with TRBJ1-6; 7 bases map to TRBD1. TRBJ1-6 is flagged as an ORF with uncertain function. J lost 8 bases, V lost 0 bases, and 1 base had no gene match. Germline loops: CDR1 LGHNA, CDR2 YNLKQL (reference sequence). The length of the CDR3 is 14 residues. Incomplete CDR3 DNA: TGTGCCAGCAGCCAAGAAGGGACAGATTCGCCC. This encodes CASSQEGTDSP. The full-length CDR3 reads as CASSQEGTDSPLYF.

Concerning this clone itself: Gene and germline names: mouse. Coverage ceases 4 residues before the CDR3 finishes, and the germline J gene fills in the end. The same CDR3 also results from other DNA sequences found in this sample. The rearrangement uses TRBV13-1 and TRBJ1-2; tentatively, D is TRBD1 (5 bases). The CDR3 consists of 13 residues. The V end lost 4 bases, the J end lost 2 bases, and 9 bases lay between the germline ends. The germline V gene has CDR1 NSHNY and CDR2 SYGAGN. The CDR3 spells CASSRGANSDYTF. CDR3 DNA (partial): TGTGCCAGCAGTAGGGGAGCGAACTCC.

This clone was detected only a few times. Mouse gene names apply. The read stops 4 residues short of the end of the CDR3; the missing end is completed from the germline J gene. This chain links TRBV13-1 with TRBJ1-1; tentatively, D is TRBD1 (6 bases). Trimming left V 3 bases short and J 4 bases short, with 10 bases between. Germline V gives CDR1 NSHNY, CDR2 SYGAGN. The CDR3 is 13 amino acids. CDR3 amino acids: CASSAGEGTEVFF. The CDR3 DNA, read in part, is TGTGCCAGCAGTGCAGGGGAAGGCACA.

A remark on this clone: Mouse gene names apply. Partial CDR3 DNA: TGTGCCAGCAGTGAGATGGGGGGGAACTATGCT. It translates to CASSEMGGNYA. The whole CDR3 reads CASSEMGGNYAEQFF. J is TRBJ2-1 and V is TRBV13-3; TRBD2 agrees at 8 bases. The read is 4 residues too short to cover the CDR3 end, so that end is filled in from the germline J gene. The CDR3 covers 15 residues. Per the germline V gene, CDR1 is NNHDY and CDR2 is SYVADS. Trimming took 2 bases from V and 1 from J; bases not matched to a gene: 2.

Notes on this clone: Gene names are the mouse ones. The CDR3 is CASRDWGETLYF. CDR3 bases read: TGTGCCAGCAGGGACTGGGGAGAA. V is TRBV13-1 and J is TRBJ2-3, with 9 positions matching TRBD2. The read terminates 4 residues before the CDR3 end, so the remaining end is supplied by the germline J gene. This CDR3 has 12 residues. Germline CDR1 NSHNY, CDR2 SYGAGN.

This clone has a handful of counts. These gene names are mouse names. The read falls 4 residues short of the CDR3 end, and the missing part is taken from the germline J gene. This chain connects TRBV13-1 to TRBJ2-5, with TRBD2 matching over 7 bases. The V and J ends lost 6 bases and 2 bases, in that order; junction bases with no gene match: 3. The CDR3 runs to 13 residues. From germline, CDR1 is NSHNY and CDR2 SYGAGN. The CDR3 protein is CASKLGSQDTQYF. Partial CDR3 DNA: TGTGCCAGCAAACTGGGGAGCCAAGAC.